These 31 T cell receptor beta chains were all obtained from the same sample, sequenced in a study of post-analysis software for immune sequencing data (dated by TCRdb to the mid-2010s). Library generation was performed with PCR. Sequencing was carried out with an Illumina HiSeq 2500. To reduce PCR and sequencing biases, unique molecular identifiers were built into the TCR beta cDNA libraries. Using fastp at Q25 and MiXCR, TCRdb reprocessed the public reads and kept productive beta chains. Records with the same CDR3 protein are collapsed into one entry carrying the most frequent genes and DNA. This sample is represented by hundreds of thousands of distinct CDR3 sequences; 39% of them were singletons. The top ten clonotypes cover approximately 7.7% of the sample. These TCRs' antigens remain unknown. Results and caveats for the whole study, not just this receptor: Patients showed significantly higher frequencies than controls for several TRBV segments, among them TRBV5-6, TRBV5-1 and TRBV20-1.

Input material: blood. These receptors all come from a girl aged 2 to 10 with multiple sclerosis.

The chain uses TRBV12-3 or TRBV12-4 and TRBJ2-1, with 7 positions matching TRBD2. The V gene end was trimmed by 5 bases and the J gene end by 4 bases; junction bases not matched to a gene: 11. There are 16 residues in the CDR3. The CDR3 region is CASSGGLGGLYNEQFF. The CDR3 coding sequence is TGTGCCAGCAGTGGAGGACTAGGAGGTCTTTACAATGAGCAGTTCTTC.

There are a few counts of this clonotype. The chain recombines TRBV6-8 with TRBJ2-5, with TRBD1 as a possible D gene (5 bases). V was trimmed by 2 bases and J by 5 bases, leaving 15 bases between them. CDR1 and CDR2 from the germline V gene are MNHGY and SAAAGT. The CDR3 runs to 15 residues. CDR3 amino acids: CASSYESGKGETQYF. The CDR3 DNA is TGTGCCAGCAGTTACGAGTCAGGGAAAGGGGAGACCCAGTACTTC.

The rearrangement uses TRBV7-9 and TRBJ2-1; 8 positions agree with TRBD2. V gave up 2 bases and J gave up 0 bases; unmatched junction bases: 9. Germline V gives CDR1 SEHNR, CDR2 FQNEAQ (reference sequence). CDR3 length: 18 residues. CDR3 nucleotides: TGTGCCAGCAGCTTAACCGCGGGGGGCGTCAGCTCCTACAATGAGCAGTTCTTC. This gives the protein CASSLTAGGVSSYNEQFF.

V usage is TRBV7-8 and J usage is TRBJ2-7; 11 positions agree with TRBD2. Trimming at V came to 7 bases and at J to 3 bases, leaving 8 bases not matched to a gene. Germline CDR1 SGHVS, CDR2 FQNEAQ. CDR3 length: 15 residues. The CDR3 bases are TGTGCCAGCACGGGAGGACTAGCGGGTTTCTACGAGCAGTACTTC. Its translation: CASTGGLAGFYEQYF.

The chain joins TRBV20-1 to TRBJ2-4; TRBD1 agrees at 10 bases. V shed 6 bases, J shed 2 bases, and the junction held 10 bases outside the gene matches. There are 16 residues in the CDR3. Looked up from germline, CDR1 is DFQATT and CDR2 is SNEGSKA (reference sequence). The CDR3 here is CSAEGWDRGTKNIQYF. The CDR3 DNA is TGCAGTGCGGAGGGCTGGGACAGGGGTACCAAAAACATTCAGTACTTC.

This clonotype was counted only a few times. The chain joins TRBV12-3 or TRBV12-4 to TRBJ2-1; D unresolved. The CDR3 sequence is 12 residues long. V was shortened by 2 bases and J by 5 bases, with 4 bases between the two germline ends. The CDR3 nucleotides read TGTGCCAGCAGTTTAATGAACAATGAGCAGTTCTTC. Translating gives CASSLMNNEQFF.

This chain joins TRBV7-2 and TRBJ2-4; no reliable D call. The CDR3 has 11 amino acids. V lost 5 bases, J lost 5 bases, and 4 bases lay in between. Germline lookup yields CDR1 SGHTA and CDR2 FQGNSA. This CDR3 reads CASSRQNIQYF. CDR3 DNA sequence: TGTGCCAGCAGCCGCCAAAACATTCAGTACTTC.

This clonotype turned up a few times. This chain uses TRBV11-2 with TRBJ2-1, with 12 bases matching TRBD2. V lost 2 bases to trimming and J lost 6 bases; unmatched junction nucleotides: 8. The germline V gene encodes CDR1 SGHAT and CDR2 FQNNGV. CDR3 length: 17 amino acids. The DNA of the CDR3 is TGTGCCAGCAGCTTAAGGGTGTGGACTAGCGGGACCAATGAGCAGTTCTTC. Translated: CASSLRVWTSGTNEQFF.

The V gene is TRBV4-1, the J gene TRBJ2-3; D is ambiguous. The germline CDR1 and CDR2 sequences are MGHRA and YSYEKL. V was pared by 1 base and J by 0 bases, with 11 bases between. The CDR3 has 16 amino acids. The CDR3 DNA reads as TGCGCCAGCAGCCAAGGCCCCCCGTCTAGCACAGATACGCAGTATTTT. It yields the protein CASSQGPPSSTDTQYF.

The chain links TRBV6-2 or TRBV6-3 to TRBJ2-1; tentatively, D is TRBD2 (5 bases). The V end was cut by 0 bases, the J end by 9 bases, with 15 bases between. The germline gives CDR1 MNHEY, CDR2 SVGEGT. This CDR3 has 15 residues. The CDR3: CASSYSVSGIGEQFF. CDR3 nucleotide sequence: TGTGCCAGCAGTTACTCCGTTTCGGGAATCGGTGAGCAGTTCTTC.

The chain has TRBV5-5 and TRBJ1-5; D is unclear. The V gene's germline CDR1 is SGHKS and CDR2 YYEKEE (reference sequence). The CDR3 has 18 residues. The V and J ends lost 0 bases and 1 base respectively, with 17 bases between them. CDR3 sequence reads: CASSLAGYPERSNQPQHF. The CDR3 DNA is TGTGCCAGCAGCTTGGCTGGTTACCCCGAGAGGAGCAATCAGCCCCAGCATTTT.

The CDR3 sequence: CSASRGGPLDTQYF. The CDR3 bases are TGCAGTGCTAGTAGGGGTGGCCCTTTAGATACGCAGTATTTT. This chain joins TRBV20-1 and TRBJ2-3, with a tentative D call TRBD1 (5 bases). The germline gives CDR1 DFQATT, CDR2 SNEGSKA (reference sequence). V was trimmed by 3 bases and J by 5 bases, leaving 15 bases between them. The CDR3 contains 14 residues.

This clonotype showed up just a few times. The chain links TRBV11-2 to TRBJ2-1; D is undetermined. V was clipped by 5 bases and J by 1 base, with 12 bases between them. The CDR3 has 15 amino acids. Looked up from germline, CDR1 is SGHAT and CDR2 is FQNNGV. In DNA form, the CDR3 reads TGTGCCAGCAGCCCCAGCCGCTGGTCCTACAATGAGCAGTTCTTC. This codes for CASSPSRWSYNEQFF.

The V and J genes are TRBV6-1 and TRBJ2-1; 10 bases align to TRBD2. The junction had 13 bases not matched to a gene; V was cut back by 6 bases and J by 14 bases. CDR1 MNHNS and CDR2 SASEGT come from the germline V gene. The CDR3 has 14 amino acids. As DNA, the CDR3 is TGTGCCAGCAGGAATAGCGGGGGGCCCCTTTTTAAGTTCTTC. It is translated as CASRNSGGPLFKFF.

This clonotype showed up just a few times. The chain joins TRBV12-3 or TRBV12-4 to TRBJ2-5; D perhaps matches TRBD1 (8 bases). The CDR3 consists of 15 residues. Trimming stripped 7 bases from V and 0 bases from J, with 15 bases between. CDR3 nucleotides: TGTGCCAGCACCCCGGGGGGACAGGACCAAGAGACCCAGTACTTC. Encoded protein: CASTPGGQDQETQYF.

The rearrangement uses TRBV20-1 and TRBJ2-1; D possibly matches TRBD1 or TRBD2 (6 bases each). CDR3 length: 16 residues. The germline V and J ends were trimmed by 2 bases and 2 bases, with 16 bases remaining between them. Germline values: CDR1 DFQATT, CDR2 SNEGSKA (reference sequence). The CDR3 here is CSARTRLGGTYNEQFF. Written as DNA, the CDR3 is TGCAGTGCTAGAACACGACTGGGGGGCACCTACAATGAGCAGTTCTTC.

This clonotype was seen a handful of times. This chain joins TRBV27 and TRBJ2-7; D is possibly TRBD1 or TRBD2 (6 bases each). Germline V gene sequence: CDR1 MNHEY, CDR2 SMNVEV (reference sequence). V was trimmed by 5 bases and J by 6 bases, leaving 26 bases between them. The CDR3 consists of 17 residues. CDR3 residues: CASSGGGFHVSHGEQYF. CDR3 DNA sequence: TGTGCCAGCAGTGGAGGGGGGTTTCACGTTAGTCACGGCGAGCAGTACTTC.

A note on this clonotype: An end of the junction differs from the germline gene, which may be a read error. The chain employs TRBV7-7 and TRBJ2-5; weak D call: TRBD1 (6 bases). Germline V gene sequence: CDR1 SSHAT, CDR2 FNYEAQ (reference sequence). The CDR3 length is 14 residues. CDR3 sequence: CASSQTGFQGTQYF. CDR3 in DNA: TGTGCTAGCAGCCAAACAGGGTTCCAAGGGACCCAGTACTTC.

The CDR3 here is CVTGRKNEQFF. CDR3 coding DNA: TGTGTCACGGGGAGGAAAAATGAGCAGTTCTTC. The chain combines TRBV5-5 with TRBJ2-1; tentative D call: TRBD2 (6 bases). Looked up from germline, CDR1 is SGHKS and CDR2 is YYEKEE (reference sequence). CDR3 size: 11 residues. Based on the CDR3 plus reference TRBV5-5 and TRBJ2-1, the full variable domain is DAGVTQSPTHLIKTRGQQVTLRCSPISGHKSVSWYQQVLGQGPQFIFQYYEKEERGRGNFPDRFSARQFPNYSSELNVNALLLGDSALYLCVTGRKNEQFFGPGTRLTVL.

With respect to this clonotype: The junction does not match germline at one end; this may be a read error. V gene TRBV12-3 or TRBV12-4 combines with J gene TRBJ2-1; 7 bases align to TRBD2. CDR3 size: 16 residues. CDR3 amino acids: CASTFGLAASYNKQFF. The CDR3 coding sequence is TGTGCCAGCACCTTTGGTCTAGCGGCCTCCTACAATAAGCAGTTCTTC.

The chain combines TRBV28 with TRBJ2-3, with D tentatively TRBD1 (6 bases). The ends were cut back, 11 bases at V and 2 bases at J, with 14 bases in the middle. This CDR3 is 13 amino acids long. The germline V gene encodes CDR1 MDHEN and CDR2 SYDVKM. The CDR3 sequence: CACSQGITDTQYF. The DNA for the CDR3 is TGTGCCTGCTCTCAGGGGATCACAGATACGCAGTATTTT.

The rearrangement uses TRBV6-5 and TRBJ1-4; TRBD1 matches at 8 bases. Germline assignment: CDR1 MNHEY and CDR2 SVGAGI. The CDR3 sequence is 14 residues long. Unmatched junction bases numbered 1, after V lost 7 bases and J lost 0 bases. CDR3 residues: CASKDRATNEKLFF. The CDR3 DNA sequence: TGTGCCAGCAAGGACAGGGCAACTAATGAAAAACTGTTTTTT.

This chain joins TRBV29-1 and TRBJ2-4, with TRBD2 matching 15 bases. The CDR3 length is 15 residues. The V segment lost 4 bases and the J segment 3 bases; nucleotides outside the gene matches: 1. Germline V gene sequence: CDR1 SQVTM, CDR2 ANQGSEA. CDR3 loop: CSVGTSGRGKNIQYF. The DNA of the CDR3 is TGCAGCGTTGGGACTAGCGGGAGGGGCAAAAACATTCAGTACTTC.

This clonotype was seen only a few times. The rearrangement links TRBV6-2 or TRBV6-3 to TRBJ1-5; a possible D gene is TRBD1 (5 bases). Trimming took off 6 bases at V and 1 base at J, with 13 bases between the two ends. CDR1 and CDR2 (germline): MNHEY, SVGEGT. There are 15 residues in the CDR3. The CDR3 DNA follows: TGTGCCAGCAGGACCGGGACGGCGAGCAATCAGCCCCAGCATTTT. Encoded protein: CASRTGTASNQPQHF.

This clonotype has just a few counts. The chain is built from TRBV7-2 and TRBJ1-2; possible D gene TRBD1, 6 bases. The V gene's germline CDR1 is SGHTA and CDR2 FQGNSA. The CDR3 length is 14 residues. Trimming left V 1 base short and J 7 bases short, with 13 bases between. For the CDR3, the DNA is TGTGCCAGCAGCTTAGGAGGGGGGTGGAGTGGCTACACCTTC. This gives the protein CASSLGGGWSGYTF.

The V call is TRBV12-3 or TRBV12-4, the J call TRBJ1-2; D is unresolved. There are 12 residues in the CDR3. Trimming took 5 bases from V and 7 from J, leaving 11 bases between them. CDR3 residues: CASSRAQRGYTF. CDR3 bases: TGTGCCAGCAGTAGGGCGCAACGTGGCTACACCTTC.

DNA for the CDR3: TGTGCCAGCTCACCACAACCGAGATACACTGAAGCTTTCTTT. Encoded protein: CASSPQPRYTEAFF. The V call is TRBV18, the J call TRBJ1-1; the D is unclear. CDR3 length: 14 residues. V lost 1 base to trimming and J lost 3 bases, with 9 bases between them. The germline V gene encodes CDR1 KGHSH and CDR2 LQKENI.

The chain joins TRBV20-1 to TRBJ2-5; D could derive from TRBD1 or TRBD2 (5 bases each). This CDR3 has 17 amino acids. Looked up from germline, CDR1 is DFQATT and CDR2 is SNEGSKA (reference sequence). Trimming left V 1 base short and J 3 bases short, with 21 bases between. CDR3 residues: CSARGPVILRGKETQYF. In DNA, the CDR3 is TGCAGTGCTAGAGGCCCCGTGATCTTGAGGGGCAAAGAGACCCAGTACTTC.

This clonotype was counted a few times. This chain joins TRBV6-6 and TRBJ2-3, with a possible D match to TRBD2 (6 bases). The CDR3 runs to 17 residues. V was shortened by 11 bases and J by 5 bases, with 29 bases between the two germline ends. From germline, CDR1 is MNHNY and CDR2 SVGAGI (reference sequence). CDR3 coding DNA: TGTGCCGTCCTCGTGGGGGGACGGAGACTTACTTTAGATACGCAGTATTTT. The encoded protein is CAVLVGGRRLTLDTQYF.

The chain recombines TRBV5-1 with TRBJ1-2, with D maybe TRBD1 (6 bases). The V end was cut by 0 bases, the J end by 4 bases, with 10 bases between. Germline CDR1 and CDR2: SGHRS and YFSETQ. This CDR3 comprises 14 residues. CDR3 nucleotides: TGCGCCAGCAGCTTGGAGGGCAGGGGCTATGGCTACACCTTC. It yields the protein CASSLEGRGYGYTF.

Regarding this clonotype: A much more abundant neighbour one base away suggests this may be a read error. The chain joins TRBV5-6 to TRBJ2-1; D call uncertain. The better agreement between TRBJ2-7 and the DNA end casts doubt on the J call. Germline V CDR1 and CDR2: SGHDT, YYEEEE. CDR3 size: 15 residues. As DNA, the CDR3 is TGTGCCAGCAGCTTGGGGGCAAGCTCCTACAATGAGCAGTACTTC. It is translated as CASSLGASSYNEQYF.